Sequencing of this TCR beta chain was carried out in a study of blood T cell repertoires in COVID-19 (dated by TCRdb to about 2020). About the investigation overall: Samples covering the acute and convalescent phases of COVID-19 were provided by collaborators in the United States, Italy and Spain. The material from the prospective study consisted of cDNA or gDNA derived from T cells, B-cell-depleted T cells, or PBMCs. Deeply sampled blood TCRbeta repertoires from subjects exposed to, actively infected with, or recovered from COVID-19 were included in the dataset. The repertoires were made available in a free public database intended to serve as a resource for research on the immune response to SARS-CoV-2. Samples came from the ongoing ImmuneRACE study (first 160 participants) plus 1,254 subjects from 6 global collaborators. The sample metadata nearly always contained a de-identified subject ID, COVID-19 status, age in years and sex. Where available, HLA class I and class II types were taken from metadata supplied by the sample provider and were not determined by assay-based typing.

As concerns this clone: The antigen it binds to is not known. Base quality data are lacking; no much larger clone is found one base away.

Sequences MNHEY (CDR1) and SMNVEV (CDR2) are obtained from the germline V gene (reference sequence). The CDR3 holds 15 amino acids from the cysteine to the phenylalanine. The CDR3 DNA has 45 bases and is translated from base 1. V is pruned by 8 bases and J by 0 bases, leaving 10 bases of the junction without a gene match. The immunoSEQ Assay, a bias-controlled multiplex PCR, was used to amplify TCRbeta CDR3 regions from genomic DNA. The source study handled its data this way. Nucleated cell counts per sample were estimated from amplification of reference gene primers within the assay. To quantify the absolute abundance of each unique TCRbeta CDR3 rearrangement, sequence reads were collapsed and filtered. For each sample, productive Simpson clonality was calculated as the square root of Simpson's diversity index across productive rearrangements. Sourced from immuneACCESS, this table was stored by TCRdb with only in-frame sequences that have V and J called. A share of the clones is absent; for the studies checked, an unresolved V gene accounts for under half, and the remainder has no known explanation. The D gene and trimming were derived from the DNA, and the V and J assignments and clone size from that table. The sample includes about 150,000 clones, with 75% to 90% observed a single time. The ten largest clonotypes hold 0.45% to 0.6% of the sample.

The collaborating institutions used their own protocols to collect whole blood in K2EDTA tubes. For TCRbeta analysis, collaborators shipped samples in one of three forms: frozen whole blood, isolated PBMCs, or DNA extracted from either of those sample types. Results and caveats for the whole study, not just this receptor: The amount of clinical and demographic metadata varied by source and participant and was provided uncurated.

This TCR was recovered from a man in his 60s with acute or convalescent COVID-19. The receptor chain draws on TRBV27 and TRBJ2-7; TRBD1 fits 7 bases in the junction. The sequenced material came from peripheral blood. This receptor carries the CDR3 CASRPRAGGSYEQYF. Here is the DNA: TGTGCCAGCCGCCCCCGGGCAGGGGGCTCCTACGAGCAGTACTTC.